This T cell receptor (beta chain) appears in the sequencing data of a study of CXCR3-negative and CXCR3-positive naive CD8 T cells. This CDR3 spans 13 amino acids. In germline, CDR1 is SQVTM, CDR2 ANQGSEA. UMI-labeled 5' RACE yielded the TRB cDNA libraries. TCRdb reprocessed the 5' RACE reads and reports one entry per CDR3 protein, with no DNA. Its clone listing holds about 130,000 distinct CDR3 sequences. Worth noting for this clonotype: Its matching antigen is unknown.

Triplicate approximately 300,000-cell sorts were made of each CD8+ T cell subset. Study-wide results and limits: Compared with CXCR3-negative naive cells, CXCR3-positive naive cells showed more hydrophobic TRB CDR3s. Naive CXCR3-positive and CXCR3-negative cells shared similar TRBV-TRBJ usage, unlike memory cells.

Sequencing was carried out using naive CXCR3+ CD8+ T cells from blood. Subset in this sample: CD45RO-CCR7+CD27+CD95- naive CD8+ T cells expressing CXCR3 (TNR3+). J is TRBJ2-7 and V is TRBV29-1. The sequence derives from a human donor in good health. Some clones in this sample may be carry-over from other donors' samples. The CDR3 reads CSVRNPNSGEQYF.